These 25 T cell receptor beta chains were all obtained from the same sample, sequenced in a study of identical twins. TCRdb called the 5' RACE reads again in MiXCR, with one record for every CDR3 protein. Of 200,000 to 250,000 distinct CDR3 sequences in the sample, 7.5% were seen once. These sequences were also reported in another study, on yellow fever vaccine responses in identical twins.

The sample comprised CD8+ T cells sorted from blood. These receptors all come from a woman between 18 and 29 years old in good health.

This clonotype was recorded many times. The rearrangement links TRBV27 to TRBJ1-5; 7 bases match TRBD1. CDR1 and CDR2 (germline): MNHEY, SMNVEV (reference sequence). CDR3 size: 15 residues. The trim removed 5 bases at V and 2 bases at J, leaving 6 bases unmatched. CDR3 sequence (DNA): TGTGCCAGCAGTCCATATACAGGGGGCAATCAGCCCCAGCATTTT. Protein: CASSPYTGGNQPQHF.

The J gene is TRBJ2-3, the V gene TRBV5-1; possibly TRBD1 for D (6 bases). CDR1 is SGHRS and CDR2 is YFSETQ in the germline V gene. This CDR3 contains 15 residues. V was pared by 1 base and J by 5 bases, with 14 bases between. The CDR3 sequence is CASSLRGRVGDTQYF. The CDR3, as DNA: TGCGCCAGCAGCTTGAGGGGGAGAGTAGGAGATACGCAGTATTTT.

The chain carries TRBV12-3 or TRBV12-4 and TRBJ2-1; 9 positions match TRBD2. Germline trimming cut 8 bases from V and 4 bases from J; bases unmatched to any gene: 18. The CDR3 spans 18 residues. DNA for the CDR3: TGTGCCAGCCGGCCCCCTTCCGGTAGCGGGAGAGGGTACAATGAGCAGTTCTTC. Translation gives CASRPPSGSGRGYNEQFF.

A few counts support this clonotype. DNA for the CDR3: TGCACCAGCAACCGGAGCGGGGGGGCCGGTGAGCAGTTCTTC. It is translated as CTSNRSGGAGEQFF. V usage is TRBV1 and J usage is TRBJ2-1; the DNA was not used to check the table's D call, TRBD2. TRBV1 is described as a pseudogene. The length of the CDR3 is 14 residues.

This clonotype was counted many times. The gene calls are TRBV10-3 and TRBJ2-7, with TRBD2 as a possible D gene (5 bases). Looked up from germline, CDR1 is ENHRY and CDR2 is SYGVKD. V was shortened by 10 bases and J by 2 bases, with 21 bases between the two germline ends. This CDR3 contains 15 residues. The CDR3 here is CATLDGDRSTYEQYF. The CDR3, as DNA: TGTGCCACCCTCGACGGGGATAGAAGTACCTACGAGCAGTACTTC.

This clonotype was counted ten times or more. The V gene is TRBV29-1, the J gene TRBJ1-2; 7 positions match TRBD1. CDR1 and CDR2 (germline): SQVTM, ANQGSEA. The CDR3 contains 17 residues. The junction had 16 bases not matched to a gene; V was cut back by 5 bases and J by 1 base. CDR3 protein: CSVRELGTVWGNYGYTF. CDR3 nucleotides: TGCAGCGTTCGGGAACTTGGGACAGTGTGGGGTAACTATGGCTACACCTTC.

The rearrangement uses TRBV12-3 or TRBV12-4 and TRBJ1-2; D is uncertain. The length of the CDR3 is 17 residues. V lost 6 bases, J lost 7 bases, and 27 bases lay in between. CDR3 in amino acids: CASRPDTGNPYASGYTF. The DNA of the CDR3 is TGTGCCAGCAGGCCCGACACGGGCAACCCCTACGCGAGTGGCTACACCTTC.

In regard to this clonotype: The CDR3 carries no conserved terminal phenylalanine or tryptophan, so it likely arises from a read error. J is TRBJ1-6 and V is TRBV7-9, with a weak D call TRBD1 (5 bases). The CDR3 sequence is 14 residues long. The germline V gene encodes CDR1 SEHNR and CDR2 FQNEAQ (reference sequence). Trimming left V 8 bases short and J 5 bases short, with 13 bases between. CDR3 residues: CASRGRGDNSPLHY. In DNA, the CDR3 is TGTGCCAGCCGCGGAAGGGGCGATAATTCACCCCTCCACTAT.

At least ten counts were recorded for this clonotype. This chain uses TRBV20-1 with TRBJ2-1; a weak D match, TRBD2 (6 bases). Germline CDR1 reads DFQATT; CDR2 reads SNEGSKA (reference sequence). The CDR3 is 15 residues long. Trimming pared 5 bases from V and 6 bases from J, leaving 20 bases between. Written as DNA, the CDR3 is TGCAGTGCTCTGGGGCGGGGAGAATTCACCAATGAGCAGTTCTTC. This sequence encodes CSALGRGEFTNEQFF.

This clonotype was counted only a few times. This chain uses TRBV3-1 with TRBJ1-2; tentatively, D is TRBD1 (5 bases). The CDR3 has 15 residues. In germline, CDR1 is LGHDT, CDR2 YNNKEL (reference sequence). V was pared by 2 bases and J by 7 bases, with 17 bases between. In DNA form, the CDR3 reads TGTGCCAGCAGCCAATCGTGGGGCGCGGATTTTGGCTACACCTTC. As protein: CASSQSWGADFGYTF.

This sequence joins TRBV6-6 and TRBJ2-1; D is ambiguous. Germline-derived CDR1 and CDR2 are MNHNY and SVGAGI (reference sequence). Trimming pared 7 bases from V and 10 bases from J, leaving 11 bases between. The CDR3 extends over 11 amino acids. For the CDR3, the DNA is TGTGCCAGCACCCTCGGTGGGGAGCAGTTCTTC. Translated, it gives CASTLGGEQFF.

This clonotype was observed a few times. The chain joins TRBV25-1 to TRBJ2-2; D is possibly TRBD1 (6 bases). The V and J ends lost 5 bases and 7 bases respectively, with 17 bases between them. The germline gives CDR1 MGHDK, CDR2 SYGVNS. The CDR3 extends over 15 amino acids. The CDR3 is CASSLPGHEIGELFF. The CDR3 DNA sequence: TGTGCCAGCAGTTTACCGGGACACGAGATCGGGGAGCTGTTTTTT.

Concerning this clonotype itself: The germline gene is not matched at one end of the junction; a read error may be the cause. This chain uses TRBV7-2 with TRBJ2-1, with D tentatively TRBD2 (5 bases). CDR3 size: 17 residues. Germline V gene data show CDR1 as SGHTA and CDR2 as FQGNSA. The CDR3 nucleotides read TGTTCCAGCAGCCCACCCCGGGGAGATATCTCCTACAATGAGCAGTTCTTC. Its protein product is CSSSPPRGDISYNEQFF.

Written as DNA, the CDR3 is TGTGCCAGCGGATGGCAGGCCAACAACCCCTCGAGAAACGAGCAGTACTTC. This gives the protein CASGWQANNPSRNEQYF. The genes are TRBV28 and TRBJ2-7; D is ambiguous. V dropped 8 bases and J dropped 5 bases, with 28 bases sitting between them. CDR1 is MDHEN and CDR2 is SYDVKM in the germline V gene. The CDR3 length is 17 residues.

The chain has TRBV5-5 and TRBJ2-3, with D unresolved. CDR1 and CDR2 (germline): SGHKS, YYEKEE (reference sequence). The V end lost 2 bases, the J end lost 1 base, and 14 bases lay between the germline ends. There are 16 residues in the CDR3. The CDR3 region is CASSLSLEWGTDTQYF. CDR3 in DNA: TGTGCCAGCAGCTTATCTCTCGAGTGGGGCACAGATACGCAGTATTTT.

This clonotype has only one observation. One end of the junction is discordant with germline, which a read error may explain. The chain recombines TRBV25-1 with TRBJ2-1; TRBD1 agrees at 9 bases. CDR1 is MGHDK, CDR2 SYGVNS, per germline. The CDR3 contains 15 residues. CDR3 sequence: CDSSLTGTGMNEQFF. DNA for the CDR3: TGTGACAGCAGTCTGACCGGGACAGGGATGAATGAGCAGTTCTTC.

This clonotype has ten or more counts. The rearrangement uses TRBV20-1 and TRBJ2-7, with 10 nucleotides matching TRBD2. The J segment lost 0 bases and the V segment lost 0 bases, leaving 2 bases of the junction unmatched. CDR1 and CDR2 from the germline V gene are DFQATT and SNEGSKA (reference sequence). This CDR3 region has 15 residues. The CDR3 nucleotides are TGCAGTGCTAGAGAAGCTAGCGGGAGCTCCTACGAGCAGTACTTC. Translated: CSAREASGSSYEQYF.

The chain recombines TRBV7-9 with TRBJ1-4; D unclear. Germline CDR1 is SEHNR and CDR2 is FQNEAQ (reference sequence). V lost 5 bases and J lost 0, with 7 bases in between. The CDR3 is 14 residues long. CDR3 nucleotides: TGTGCCAGCAGCCACGGTGCAACTAATGAAAAACTGTTTTTT. This encodes CASSHGATNEKLFF.

In this sample, this clonotype turned up many times. The gene calls are TRBV5-1 and TRBJ2-1, with no clear D. With 3 bases removed from V and 5 bases from J, the gap between germline ends came to 12 bases. The CDR3 consists of 14 residues. Germline V lookup: CDR1 SGHRS, CDR2 YFSETQ. The CDR3 region has the DNA TGCGCCAGCAGCTCCGTGGGTCCAAACAATGAGCAGTTCTTC. It yields the protein CASSSVGPNNEQFF.

This clonotype was recorded many times. The rearrangement uses TRBV20-1 and TRBJ2-3, with 10 bases that match TRBD2. The CDR3 spans 14 residues. The germline CDR1 and CDR2 sequences are DFQATT and SNEGSKA (reference sequence). The V and J ends lost 4 bases and 2 bases, in that order; junction bases with no gene match: 3. CDR3 protein: CSANLAGVTDTQYF. CDR3 sequence (DNA): TGCAGTGCTAACCTAGCGGGAGTCACAGATACGCAGTATTTT.

The sample holds a few counts of this clonotype. This sequence joins TRBV7-8 and TRBJ2-4; 10 bases align to TRBD2. Germline CDR1 SGHVS, CDR2 FQNEAQ. J gave up 8 bases and V 1 base, and 8 bases lay outside the gene matches. CDR3 length: 16 amino acids. DNA of the CDR3: TGTGCCAGCAGCTTAGAGGTAGCGGGGGGACTTGACATTCAGTACTTC. Residues: CASSLEVAGGLDIQYF.

This clonotype was seen more than once but under ten times. The chain recombines TRBV20-1 with TRBJ1-2; D not certain. CDR1 and CDR2 (germline): DFQATT, SNEGSKA (reference sequence). V was clipped by 3 bases and J by 4 bases, with 6 bases between them. There are 11 residues in the CDR3. In DNA form, the CDR3 reads TGCAGTGCTAGCAGGCCCTATGGCTACACCTTC. Translating gives CSASRPYGYTF.

The chain joins TRBV29-1 to TRBJ1-1; 10 nucleotides align to TRBD1. V lost 1 base to trimming and J lost 1 base; unmatched junction nucleotides: 12. CDR3 size: 18 residues. Germline assignment: CDR1 SQVTM and CDR2 ANQGSEA. CDR3 coding DNA: TGCAGCGTTGAAGGCCCCCGCGACAGGGGGCGAGGGAACACTGAAGCTTTCTTT. Residues: CSVEGPRDRGRGNTEAFF.

In this sample, this clonotype turned up a few times. The V gene is TRBV25-1, the J gene TRBJ1-1; 7 nucleotides agree with TRBD1. The trim removed 8 bases at V and 0 bases at J, leaving 15 bases unmatched. This CDR3 region has 17 residues. Germline CDR1 is MGHDK and CDR2 is SYGVNS. The CDR3 reads CASRENQGGAMNTEAFF. The CDR3 nucleotides read TGTGCCAGCCGAGAGAATCAGGGGGGAGCGATGAACACTGAAGCTTTCTTT.

The rearrangement uses TRBV29-1 and TRBJ2-2; D is perhaps TRBD2 (5 bases). Germline loops: CDR1 SQVTM, CDR2 ANQGSEA. Trimming took 7 bases from V and 2 from J, leaving 11 bases between them. The CDR3 contains 13 residues. The CDR3 loop reads CSADGGNTGELFF. CDR3 in DNA: TGCAGCGCTGACGGAGGTAACACCGGGGAGCTGTTTTTT.